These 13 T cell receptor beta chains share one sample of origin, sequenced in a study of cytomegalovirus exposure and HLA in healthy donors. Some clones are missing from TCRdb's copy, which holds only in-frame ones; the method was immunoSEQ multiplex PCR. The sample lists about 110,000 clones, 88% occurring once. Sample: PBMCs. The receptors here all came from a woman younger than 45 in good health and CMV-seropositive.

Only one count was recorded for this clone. The CDR3 bases are TGCGCCAGCAGCCAGTCCCAGGACAGCGTTCTCTACGAGCAGTACTTC. Residues: CASSQSQDSVLYEQYF. V gene TRBV4-3 combines with J gene TRBJ2-7; perhaps TRBD1 as D (6 bases). The CDR3 consists of 16 residues. Trimming pared 3 bases from V and 3 bases from J, leaving 18 bases between. Germline V gives CDR1 LGHNA, CDR2 YSLEER.

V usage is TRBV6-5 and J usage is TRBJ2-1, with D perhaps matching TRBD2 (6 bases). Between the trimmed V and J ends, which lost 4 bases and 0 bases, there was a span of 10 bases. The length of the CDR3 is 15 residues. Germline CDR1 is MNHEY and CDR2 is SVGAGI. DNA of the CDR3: TGTGCCAGCAGTTTAGCAGCGGGCTCCTACAATGAGCAGTTCTTC. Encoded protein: CASSLAAGSYNEQFF.

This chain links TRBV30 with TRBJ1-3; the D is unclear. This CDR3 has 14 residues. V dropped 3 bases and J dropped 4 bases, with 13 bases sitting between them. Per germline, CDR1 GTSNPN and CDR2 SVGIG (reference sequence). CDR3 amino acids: CAWRPPRLGNTIYF. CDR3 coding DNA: TGTGCCTGGAGACCACCGCGGCTGGGAAACACCATATATTTT.

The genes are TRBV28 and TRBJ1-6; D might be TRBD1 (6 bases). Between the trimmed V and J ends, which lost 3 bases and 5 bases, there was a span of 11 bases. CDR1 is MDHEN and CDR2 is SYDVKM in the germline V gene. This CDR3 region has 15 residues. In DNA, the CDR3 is TGTGCCAGCAGTTTCAGGGGTAGAGATAATTCACCCCTCCACTTT. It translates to CASSFRGRDNSPLHF.

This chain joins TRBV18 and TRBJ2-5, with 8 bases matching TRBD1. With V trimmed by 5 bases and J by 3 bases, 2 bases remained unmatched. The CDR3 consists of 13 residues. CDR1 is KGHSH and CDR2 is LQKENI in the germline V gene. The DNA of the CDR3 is TGTGCCAGCTCAGAGACAGGGGAAGAGACCCAGTACTTC. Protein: CASSETGEETQYF.

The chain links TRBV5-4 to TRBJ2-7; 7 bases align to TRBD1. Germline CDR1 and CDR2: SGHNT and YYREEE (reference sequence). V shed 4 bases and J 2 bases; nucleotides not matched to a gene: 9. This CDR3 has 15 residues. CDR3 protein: CASSPDRALTYEQYF. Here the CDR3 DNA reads TGTGCCAGCAGCCCAGACAGGGCATTAACCTACGAGCAGTACTTC.

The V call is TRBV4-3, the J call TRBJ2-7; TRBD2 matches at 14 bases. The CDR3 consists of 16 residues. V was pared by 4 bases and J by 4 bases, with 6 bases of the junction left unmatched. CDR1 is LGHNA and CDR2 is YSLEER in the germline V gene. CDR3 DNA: TGCGCCAGCAGCCTGGGACTAGCGGGGGAGTCGTACGAGCAGTACTTC. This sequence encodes CASSLGLAGESYEQYF.

CDR3: CAISERYSRSGRQTDTQYF. As DNA, the CDR3 is TGTGCCATCAGTGAAAGATACTCACGATCGGGCCGACAGACAGATACGCAGTATTTT. The genes are TRBV10-3 and TRBJ2-3; D is possibly TRBD1 (5 bases). V lost 3 bases to trimming and J lost 3 bases, with 25 bases between them. CDR1 is ENHRY and CDR2 is SYGVKD in the germline V gene. CDR3 length: 19 residues.

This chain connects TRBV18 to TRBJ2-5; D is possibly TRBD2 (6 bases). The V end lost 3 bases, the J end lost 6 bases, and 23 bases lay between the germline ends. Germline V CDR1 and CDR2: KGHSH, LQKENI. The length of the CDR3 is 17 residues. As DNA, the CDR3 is TGTGCCAGCTCACCGCCTAAACCGGGACTTATTTCGCAGACCCAGTACTTC. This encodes CASSPPKPGLISQTQYF. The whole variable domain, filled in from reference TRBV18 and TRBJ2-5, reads NAGVMQNPRHLVRRRGQEARLRCSPMKGHSHVYWYRQLPEEGLKFMVYLQKENIIDESGMPKERFSAEFPKEGPSILRIQQVVRGDSAAYFCASSPPKPGLISQTQYFGPGTRLLVL.

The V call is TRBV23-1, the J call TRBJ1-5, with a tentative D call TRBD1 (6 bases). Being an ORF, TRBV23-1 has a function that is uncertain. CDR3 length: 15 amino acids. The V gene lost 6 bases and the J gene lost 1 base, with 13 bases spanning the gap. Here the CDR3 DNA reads TGCGCCAGCAGCGCACAGGGAGAGAGCAATCAGCCCCAGCATTTT. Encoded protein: CASSAQGESNQPQHF.

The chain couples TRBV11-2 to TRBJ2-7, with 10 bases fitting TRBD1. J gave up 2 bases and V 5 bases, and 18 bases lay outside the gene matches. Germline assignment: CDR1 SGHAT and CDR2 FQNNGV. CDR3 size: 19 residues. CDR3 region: CASSPLNRDRGRQTYEQYF. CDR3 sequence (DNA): TGTGCCAGCAGCCCCCTAAACCGGGACAGGGGACGCCAAACCTACGAGCAGTACTTC.

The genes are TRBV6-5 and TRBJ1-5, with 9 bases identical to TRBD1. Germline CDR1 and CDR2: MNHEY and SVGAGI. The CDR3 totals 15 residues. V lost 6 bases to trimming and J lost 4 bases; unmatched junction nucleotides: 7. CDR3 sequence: CASRAQGAVNQPQHF. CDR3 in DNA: TGTGCCAGCAGGGCACAGGGGGCGGTGAATCAGCCCCAGCATTTT.

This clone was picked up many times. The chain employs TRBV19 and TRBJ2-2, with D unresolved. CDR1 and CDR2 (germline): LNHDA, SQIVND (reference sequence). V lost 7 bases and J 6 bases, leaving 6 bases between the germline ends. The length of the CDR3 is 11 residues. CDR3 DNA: TGTGCCAGTAAACTTGCCGGGGAGCTGTTTTTT. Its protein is CASKLAGELFF. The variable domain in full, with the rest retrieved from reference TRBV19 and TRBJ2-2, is DGGITQSPKYLFRKEGQNVTLSCEQNLNHDAMYWYRQDPGQGLRLIYYSQIVNDFQKGDIAEGYSVSREKKESFPLTVTSAQKNPTAFYLCASKLAGELFFGEGSRLTVL.